This T cell receptor (beta chain) was documented in a study of T cells in women clearing cervical HPV infection. At the level of the study: For cases, blood was sampled a median approximately 150 days after lesion detection, interquartile range about 90 to 200 days. Notes on the study in general: Repertoire richness, not evenness, was significantly elevated in CIN3+ cases versus controls.

Germline V gives CDR1 SEHNR, CDR2 FQNEAQ (reference sequence). This CDR3 is built from 15 residues. The V segment lost 3 bases and the J segment 2 bases; nucleotides outside the gene matches: 3. Of note for this clone: Its antigen remains unidentified. The read gets to within 3 residues of the CDR3 end, and the germline J gene fills in the rest.

Some clones are missing from TCRdb's copy, which holds only in-frame ones; the method was immunoSEQ multiplex PCR. This repertoire includes 12,000 or so clones. The J gene is TRBJ2-2, the V gene TRBV7-9; 7 nucleotides match TRBD1. This receptor was taken from a woman aged 18 to 75 with a cervical HPV16 infection that either progressed to CIN3+ or cleared (not recorded which). Sequenced material: blood buffy coat. CDR3 sequence reads: CASSLGQPNTGELFF. CDR3 DNA (partial): TGTGCCAGCAGCTTGGGACAGCCAAACACCGGGGAG.